The TCR beta chain under discussion was sequenced for a study of blood T cell repertoires in COVID-19. V was clipped by 6 bases and J by 4 bases; unmatched bases: 9. Germline values: CDR1 SEHNR, CDR2 FQNEAQ (reference sequence). This CDR3 is 15 amino acids long. As originally analysed: Using reference gene primer amplification, nucleated cell counts were estimated. Here immunoSEQ multiplex PCR was the method, and the copy in TCRdb shows in-frame clones only, minus some. V, J and clone size were drawn from that table, and D and trimming were deduced from the DNA. The data contain some 130,000 clones, roughly 84% of them singletons.

The chain joins TRBV7-9 to TRBJ1-1; 9 nucleotides agree with TRBD1. The receptor's source is a man in his forties with acute COVID-19. The sequencing sample was made of PBMCs or T cells enriched from blood (not recorded which). The CDR3 reads CASRFDRGKATEAFF. DNA of the CDR3: TGTGCCAGCAGATTTGACAGGGGGAAGGCCACTGAAGCTTTCTTT.